Here is one TCR beta chain with its context. The data are from a study of T cell responses to AZD1222 COVID-19 vaccine. Study summary: Pooled in the analysis were second doses at about 4 or about 12 weeks.

The length of the CDR3 is 14 residues. Trimming took off 6 bases at V and 2 bases at J, with 13 bases between the two ends. Germline loops: CDR1 SQVTM, CDR2 ANQGSEA. Data came from immunoSEQ multiplex PCR; TCRdb stores just in-frame clones and leaves some out. The data hold about 180,000 clones, with about 88% observed a single time. The chain joins TRBV29-1 to TRBJ2-2, with unresolved D. The specimen was peripheral blood, collected on day 0 of AZD1222 vaccination. The source of this sequence is an adult in good health. CDR3 loop: CSVKPTVNTGELFF. In nucleotides, the CDR3 is TGCAGCGTAAAACCGACGGTAAACACCGGGGAGCTGTTTTTT.